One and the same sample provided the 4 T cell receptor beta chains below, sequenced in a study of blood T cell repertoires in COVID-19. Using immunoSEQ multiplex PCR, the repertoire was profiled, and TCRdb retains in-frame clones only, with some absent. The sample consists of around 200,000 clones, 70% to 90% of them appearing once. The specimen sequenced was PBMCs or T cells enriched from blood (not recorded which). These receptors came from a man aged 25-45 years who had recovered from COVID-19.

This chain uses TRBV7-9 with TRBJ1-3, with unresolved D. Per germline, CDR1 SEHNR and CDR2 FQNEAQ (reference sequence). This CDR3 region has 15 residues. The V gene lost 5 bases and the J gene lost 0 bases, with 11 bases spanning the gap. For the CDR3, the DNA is TGTGCCAGCAGCCTCGGAGAGAACTCTGGAAACACCATATATTTT. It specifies CASSLGENSGNTIYF.

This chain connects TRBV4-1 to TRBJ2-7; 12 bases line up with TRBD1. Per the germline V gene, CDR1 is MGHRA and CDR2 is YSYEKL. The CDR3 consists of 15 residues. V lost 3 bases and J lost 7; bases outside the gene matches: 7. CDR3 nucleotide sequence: TGCGCCAGCAGCCACCCGGGACAGGGGGCGGGGGAGCAGTACTTC. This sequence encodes CASSHPGQGAGEQYF.

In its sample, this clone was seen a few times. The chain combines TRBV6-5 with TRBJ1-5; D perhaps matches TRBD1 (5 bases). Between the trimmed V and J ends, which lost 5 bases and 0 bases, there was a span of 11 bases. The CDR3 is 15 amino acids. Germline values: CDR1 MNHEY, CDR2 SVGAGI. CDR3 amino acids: CASSMTVFSNQPQHF. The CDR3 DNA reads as TGTGCCAGCAGTATGACAGTCTTTAGCAATCAGCCCCAGCATTTT.

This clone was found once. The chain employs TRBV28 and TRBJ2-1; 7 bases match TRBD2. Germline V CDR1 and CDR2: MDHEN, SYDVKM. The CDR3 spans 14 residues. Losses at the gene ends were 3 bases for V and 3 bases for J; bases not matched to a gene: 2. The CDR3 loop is CASSFGGIYNEQFF. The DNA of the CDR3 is TGTGCCAGCAGTTTCGGGGGGATCTACAATGAGCAGTTCTTC.